What follows is one T cell receptor (beta chain) and its context. This entry belongs to a study of OX40 agonist ivuxolimab in advanced cancers. Data came from immunoSEQ multiplex PCR; TCRdb stores just in-frame clones and leaves some out. Of approximately 130,000 clones in the sample, more than 85% were seen once. Material: CD4+ or CD8+ T cells sorted from blood, obtained in a trial of the OX40 agonist ivuxolimab. This clonotype was sampled from an adult with an advanced solid tumor such as melanoma, head and neck, liver or kidney cancer.

As DNA, the CDR3 is TGTGCCAGCAGTGACATCCCTCCGAGCTCCTACGAGCAGTACTTC. Encoded protein: CASSDIPPSSYEQYF. The chain has TRBV6-1 and TRBJ2-7, with no clear D. V was clipped by 3 bases and J by 0 bases, with 12 bases between them. Per germline, CDR1 MNHNS and CDR2 SASEGT. The CDR3 has 15 residues.